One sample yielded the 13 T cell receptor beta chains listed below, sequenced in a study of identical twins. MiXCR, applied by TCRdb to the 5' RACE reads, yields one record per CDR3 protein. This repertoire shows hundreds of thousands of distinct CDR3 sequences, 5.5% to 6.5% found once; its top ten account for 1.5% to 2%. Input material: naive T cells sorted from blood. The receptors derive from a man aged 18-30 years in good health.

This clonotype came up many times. CDR3 sequence (DNA): TGTGCCATCAGTCTCCGCGGCGAGGACAATGAGCAGTTCTTC. This sequence encodes CAISLRGEDNEQFF. V gene TRBV10-3 combines with J gene TRBJ2-1; unclear D gene. The CDR3 loop spans 14 amino acids. V was shortened by 5 bases and J by 5 bases, with 13 bases between the two germline ends. Germline lookup yields CDR1 ENHRY and CDR2 SYGVKD.

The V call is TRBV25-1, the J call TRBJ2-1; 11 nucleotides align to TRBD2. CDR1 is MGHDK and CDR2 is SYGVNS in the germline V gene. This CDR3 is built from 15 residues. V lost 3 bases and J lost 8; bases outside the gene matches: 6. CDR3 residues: CASSDFSGRAYEQFF. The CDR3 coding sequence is TGTGCCAGCAGTGATTTTAGCGGGAGGGCCTATGAGCAGTTCTTC.

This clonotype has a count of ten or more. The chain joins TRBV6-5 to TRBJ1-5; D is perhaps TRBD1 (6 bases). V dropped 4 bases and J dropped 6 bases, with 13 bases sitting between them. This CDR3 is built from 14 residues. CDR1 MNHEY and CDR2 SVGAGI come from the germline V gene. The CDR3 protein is CASSSGGGLQPQHF. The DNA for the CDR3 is TGTGCCAGCAGTTCAGGCGGGGGGCTTCAGCCCCAGCATTTT.

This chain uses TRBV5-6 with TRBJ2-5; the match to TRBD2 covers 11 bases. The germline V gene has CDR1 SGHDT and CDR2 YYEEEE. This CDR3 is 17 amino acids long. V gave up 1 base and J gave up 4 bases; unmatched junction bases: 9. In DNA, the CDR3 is TGTGCCAGCAGCTTGAATAGGGTGCTAGCGGGAGGAGAGACCCAGTACTTC. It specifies CASSLNRVLAGGETQYF.

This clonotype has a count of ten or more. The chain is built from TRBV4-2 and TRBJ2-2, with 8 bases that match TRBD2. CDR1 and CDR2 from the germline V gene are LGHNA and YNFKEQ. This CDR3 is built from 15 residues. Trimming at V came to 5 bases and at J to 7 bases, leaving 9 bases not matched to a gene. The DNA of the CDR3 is TGTGCCAGCAGCAAGTCCGGGACTAGTGACGGGGAGCTGTTTTTT. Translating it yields CASSKSGTSDGELFF.

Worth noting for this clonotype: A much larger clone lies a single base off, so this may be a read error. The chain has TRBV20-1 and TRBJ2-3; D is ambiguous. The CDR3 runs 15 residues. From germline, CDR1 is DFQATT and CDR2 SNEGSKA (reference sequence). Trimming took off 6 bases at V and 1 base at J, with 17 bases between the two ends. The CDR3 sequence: CSALVAPTCTDTQYF. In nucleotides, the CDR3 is TGCAGTGCCCTCGTCGCCCCCACCTGCACAGATACGCAGTATTTT.

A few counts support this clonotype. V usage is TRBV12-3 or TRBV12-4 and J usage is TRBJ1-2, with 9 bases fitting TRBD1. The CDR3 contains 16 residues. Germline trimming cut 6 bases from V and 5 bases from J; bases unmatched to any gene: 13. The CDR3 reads CASSSNRGQGYYGYTF. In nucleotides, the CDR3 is TGTGCCAGCAGCTCCAACCGGGGACAGGGATATTATGGCTACACCTTC.

CDR3 amino acids: CASIYTAGSTDTQYF. The CDR3 DNA sequence: TGTGCCAGCATATATACGGCAGGTAGCACAGATACGCAGTATTTT. This rearrangement joins TRBV6-1 to TRBJ2-3, with D hard to call. V dropped 7 bases and J dropped 0 bases, with 14 bases sitting between them. CDR3 length: 15 residues. Germline-derived CDR1 and CDR2 are MNHNS and SASEGT.

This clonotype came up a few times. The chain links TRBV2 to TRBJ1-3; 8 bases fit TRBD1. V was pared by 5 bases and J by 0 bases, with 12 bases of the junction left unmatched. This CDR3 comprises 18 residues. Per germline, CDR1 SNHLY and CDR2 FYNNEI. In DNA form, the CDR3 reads TGTGCCAGCAGTACCTCTCCGGGACAGGATTTCTCTGGAAACACCATATATTTT. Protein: CASSTSPGQDFSGNTIYF. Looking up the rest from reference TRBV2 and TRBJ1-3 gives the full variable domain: EPEVTQTPSHQVTQMGQEVILRCVPISNHLYFYWYRQILGQKVEFLVSFYNNEISEKSEIFDDQFSVERPDGSNFTLKIRSTKLEDSAMYFCASSTSPGQDFSGNTIYFGEGSWLTVV.

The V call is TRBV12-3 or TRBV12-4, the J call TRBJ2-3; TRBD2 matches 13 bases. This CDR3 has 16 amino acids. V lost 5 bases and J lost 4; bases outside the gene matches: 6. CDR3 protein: CASSPLAGGPADTQYF. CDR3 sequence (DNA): TGTGCCAGCAGTCCACTAGCGGGAGGGCCCGCAGATACGCAGTATTTT.

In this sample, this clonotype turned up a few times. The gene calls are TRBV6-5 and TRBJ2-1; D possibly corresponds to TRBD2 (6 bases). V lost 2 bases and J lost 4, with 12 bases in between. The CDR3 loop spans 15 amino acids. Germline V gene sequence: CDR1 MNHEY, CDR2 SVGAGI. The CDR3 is CASSYGLASYNEQFF. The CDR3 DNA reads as TGTGCCAGCAGTTACGGGCTAGCGAGTTACAATGAGCAGTTCTTC.

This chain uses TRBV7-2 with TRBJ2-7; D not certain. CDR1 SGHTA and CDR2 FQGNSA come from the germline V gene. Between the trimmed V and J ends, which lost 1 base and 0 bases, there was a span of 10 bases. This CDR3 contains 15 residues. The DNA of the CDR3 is TGTGCCAGCAGCTTAGGCCAGGCTGCCTCCTACGAGCAGTACTTC. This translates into CASSLGQAASYEQYF.

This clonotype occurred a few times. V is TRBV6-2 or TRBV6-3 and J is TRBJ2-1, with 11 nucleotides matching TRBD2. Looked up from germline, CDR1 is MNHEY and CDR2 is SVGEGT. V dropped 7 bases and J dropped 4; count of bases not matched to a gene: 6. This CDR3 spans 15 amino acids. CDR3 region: CASTRTSGLYNEQFF. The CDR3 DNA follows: TGTGCCAGCACCAGGACTAGCGGGCTTTACAATGAGCAGTTCTTC.